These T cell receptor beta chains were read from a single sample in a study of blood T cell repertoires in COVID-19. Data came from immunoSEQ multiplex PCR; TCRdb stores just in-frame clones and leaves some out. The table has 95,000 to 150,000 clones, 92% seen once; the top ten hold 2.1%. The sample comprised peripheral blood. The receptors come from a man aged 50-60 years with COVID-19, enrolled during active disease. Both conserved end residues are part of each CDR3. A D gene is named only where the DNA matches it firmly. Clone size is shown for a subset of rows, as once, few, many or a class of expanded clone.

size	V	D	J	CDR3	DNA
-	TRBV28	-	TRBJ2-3	CASSPYTTDTQYF	TGTGCCAGCAGCCCTTACACCACAGATACGCAGTATTTT
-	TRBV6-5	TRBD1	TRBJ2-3	CASTTGGAADTQYF	TGTGCCAGCACGACAGGGGGCGCCGCAGATACGCAGTATTTT
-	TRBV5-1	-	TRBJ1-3	CASSLGASGNTIYF	TGCGCCAGCAGCTTGGGGGCCTCTGGAAACACCATATATTTT
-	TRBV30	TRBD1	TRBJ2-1	CAWSPGTGGHNEQFF	TGTGCCTGGAGTCCTGGGACAGGGGGACACAATGAGCAGTTCTTC
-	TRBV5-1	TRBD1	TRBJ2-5	CASSLGTGEETQYF	TGCGCCAGCAGCTTGGGGACAGGGGAAGAGACCCAGTACTTC
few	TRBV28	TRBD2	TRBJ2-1	CASSLKRGPYNEQFF	TGTGCCAGCAGTCTCAAGCGGGGCCCCTACAATGAGCAGTTCTTC
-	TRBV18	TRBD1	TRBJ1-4	CASSPRDRGEKLFF	TGTGCCAGCTCACCACGGGACAGGGGAGAAAAACTGTTTTTT
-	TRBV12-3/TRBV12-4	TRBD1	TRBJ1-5	CASTRDSVQPQHF	TGTGCCAGCACCCGGGACAGCGTTCAGCCCCAGCATTTT
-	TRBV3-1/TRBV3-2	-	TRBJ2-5	CASSQDSEGRPETQYF	TGTGCCAGCAGCCAAGATTCAGAGGGCCGTCCCGAGACCCAGTACTTC
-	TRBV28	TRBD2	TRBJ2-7	CASSGLALSSYEQYF	TGTGCCAGCAGCGGACTAGCGCTAAGCTCCTACGAGCAGTACTTC
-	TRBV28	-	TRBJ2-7	CASSLSGVEQYF	TGTGCCAGCAGTTTATCAGGGGTCGAGCAGTACTTC
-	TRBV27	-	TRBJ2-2	CASSWGGGTGELFF	TGTGCCAGCAGTTGGGGCGGTGGGACCGGGGAGCTGTTTTTT
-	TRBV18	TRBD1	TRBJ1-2	CASSPRTGKGYGYTF	TGTGCCAGCTCACCACGGACAGGGAAGGGCTATGGCTACACCTTC
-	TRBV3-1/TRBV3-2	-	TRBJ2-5	CASSYILGGHQETQYF	TGTGCCAGCAGCTACATTCTTGGGGGCCATCAAGAGACCCAGTACTTC
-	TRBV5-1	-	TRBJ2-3	CASSLASRRDTQYF	TGCGCCAGCAGCTTGGCCAGCAGGAGGGATACGCAGTATTTT
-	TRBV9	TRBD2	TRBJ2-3	CASSHRTSGIPSTDTQYF	TGTGCCAGCAGCCACCGGACTAGCGGGATTCCGAGCACAGATACGCAGTATTTT
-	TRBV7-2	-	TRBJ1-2	CASSPTDTFGYTF	TGTGCCAGCAGCCCGACAGATACCTTTGGCTACACCTTC
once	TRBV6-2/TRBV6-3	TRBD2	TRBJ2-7	CASSRTSGSANSQTYEQYF	TGTGCCAGCAGTAGAACTAGCGGGAGCGCTAACTCCCAAACCTACGAGCAGTACTTC
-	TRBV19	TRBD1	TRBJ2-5	CASSTAAGGLGETQYF	TGTGCCAGTAGTACGGCGGCAGGGGGCTTGGGAGAGACCCAGTACTTC
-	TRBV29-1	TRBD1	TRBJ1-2	CSVGTGGAYGYTF	TGCAGCGTCGGGACAGGGGGTGCCTATGGCTACACCTTC
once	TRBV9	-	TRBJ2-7	CASSVATGSSYEQYF	TGTGCCAGCAGCGTAGCTACGGGGAGCTCCTACGAGCAGTACTTC
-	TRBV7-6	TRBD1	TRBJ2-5	CASSLGGTVGETQYF	TGTGCCAGCAGCTTGGGTGGGACAGTCGGGGAGACCCAGTACTTC
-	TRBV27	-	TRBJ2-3	CASNFQGGDTQYF	TGTGCCAGCAACTTCCAGGGTGGAGATACGCAGTATTTT
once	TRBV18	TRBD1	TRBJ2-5	CASSPYRGLGETQYF	TGTGCCAGCTCACCTTACAGGGGGCTGGGAGAGACCCAGTACTTC
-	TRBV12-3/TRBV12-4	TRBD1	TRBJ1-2	CASSGTGYGYTF	TGTGCCAGCAGCGGGACAGGGTATGGCTACACCTTC
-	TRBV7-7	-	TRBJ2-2	CASSLGREGTGELFF	TGTGCTAGCAGCTTAGGCAGGGAAGGCACCGGGGAGCTGTTTTTT
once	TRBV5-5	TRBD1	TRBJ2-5	CASSLAGTGVQETQYF	TGTGCCAGCAGCTTGGCCGGGACAGGGGTCCAAGAGACCCAGTACTTC
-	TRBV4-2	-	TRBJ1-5	CASSQEAGQGSQPQHF	TGTGCCAGCAGCCAAGAGGCGGGCCAAGGGTCTCAGCCCCAGCATTTT
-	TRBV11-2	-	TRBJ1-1	CASSSPRQGREAFF	TGTGCCAGCAGCTCCCCTCGGCAGGGGCGCGAAGCTTTCTTT
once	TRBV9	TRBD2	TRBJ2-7	CASSVGEGLLYEQYF	TGTGCCAGCAGCGTAGGGGAGGGCCTACTCTACGAGCAGTACTTC
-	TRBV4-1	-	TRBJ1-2	CASSQERQPSYGYTF	TGCGCCAGCAGCCAAGAGAGACAACCATCCTATGGCTACACCTTC
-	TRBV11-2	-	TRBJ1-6	CASSSLRGTLHF	TGTGCCAGCAGCTCGCTCAGGGGAACCCTCCACTTT
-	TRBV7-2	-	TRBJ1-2	CASSSSGGWNGYTF	TGTGCCAGCAGCTCATCCGGGGGGTGGAATGGCTACACCTTC
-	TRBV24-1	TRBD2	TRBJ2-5	CATSDSGEGQETQYF	TGTGCCACCAGTGATTCCGGGGAGGGGCAAGAGACCCAGTACTTC
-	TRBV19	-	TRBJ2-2	CASSITGTTNTGELFF	TGTGCCAGTAGTATAACCGGGACAACGAACACCGGGGAGCTGTTTTTT
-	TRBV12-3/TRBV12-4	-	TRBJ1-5	CASRIGGGQPQHF	TGTGCCAGCAGAATCGGGGGAGGGCAGCCCCAGCATTTT
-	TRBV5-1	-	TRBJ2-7	CASSFGGEVVQYF	TGCGCCAGCAGCTTTGGCGGGGAGGTGGTGCAGTACTTC
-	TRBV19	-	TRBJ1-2	CASSTNFFIAGYTF	TGTGCCAGTAGTACCAACTTCTTCATTGCTGGCTACACCTTC
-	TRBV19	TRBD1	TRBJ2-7	CASQRTGGETYEQYF	TGTGCCAGTCAACGGACAGGGGGCGAAACTTACGAGCAGTACTTC
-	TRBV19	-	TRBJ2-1	CASTWHNEQFF	TGTGCCAGTACCTGGCACAATGAGCAGTTCTTC
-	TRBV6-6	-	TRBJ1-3	CASSYSFQGSGNTIYF	TGTGCCAGCAGTTACTCGTTTCAGGGATCTGGAAACACCATATATTTT
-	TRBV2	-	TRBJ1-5	CASSERGTVSQPQHF	TGTGCCAGCAGTGAACGCGGGACGGTTTCTCAGCCCCAGCATTTT